Presented here are 10 T cell receptor beta chains from one specimen sequenced in a study of blood T cell repertoires in COVID-19. Sequenced by immunoSEQ multiplex PCR; TCRdb stores in-frame clones only, minus some. The table lists roughly 230,000 clones, around 82% of them singletons. What was sequenced was PBMCs or T cells enriched from blood (not recorded which). These receptors all come from a man aged 50 to 60 who had recovered from COVID-19.

This chain links TRBV3-1 (or the pseudogene TRBV3-2) with TRBJ1-5, with TRBD1 as a possible D gene (6 bases). Trimming pared 4 bases from V and 5 bases from J, leaving 21 bases between. From germline, CDR1 is LGHDT and CDR2 YNNKEL (reference sequence). The CDR3 has 17 amino acids. This CDR3 is CASSPQNQGEGDQPQHF. DNA of the CDR3: TGTGCCAGCAGCCCTCAGAATCAGGGTGAGGGGGATCAGCCCCAGCATTTT.

This chain uses TRBV5-1 with TRBJ2-3; 9 nucleotides line up with TRBD2. Trimming at V came to 4 bases and at J to 1 base, leaving 7 bases not matched to a gene. The CDR3 totals 16 residues. Germline CDR1 reads SGHRS; CDR2 reads YFSETQ. The CDR3 coding sequence is TGCGCCAGCAGCGCGACTAGCGGAGCCCGCACAGATACGCAGTATTTT. This sequence encodes CASSATSGARTDTQYF.

This chain joins TRBV3-1 (or the pseudogene TRBV3-2) and TRBJ2-4; unclear D gene. The CDR3 is 14 amino acids. Germline values: CDR1 LGHDT, CDR2 YNNKEL (reference sequence). V shed 3 bases and J shed 1 base, with 7 bases lying between them. As DNA, the CDR3 is TGTGCCAGCAGCCAGTCAATGGCCAAAAACATTCAGTACTTC. It translates to CASSQSMAKNIQYF.

The J gene is TRBJ2-1, the V gene TRBV5-5; 12 nucleotides align to TRBD2. Losses at the gene ends were 2 bases for V and 7 bases for J; bases not matched to a gene: 4. This CDR3 has 15 residues. CDR1 and CDR2 (germline): SGHKS, YYEKEE (reference sequence). The CDR3 region is CASSLLAGGKNEQFF. The CDR3 nucleotides read TGTGCCAGCAGCTTACTAGCGGGGGGCAAAAATGAGCAGTTCTTC.

The chain has TRBV6-1 and TRBJ2-5; D not certain. The CDR3 has 16 residues. V was shortened by 2 bases and J by 4 bases, with 17 bases between the two germline ends. CDR1 is MNHNS, CDR2 SASEGT, per germline. The CDR3 DNA follows: TGTGCCAGCAGTGAATTCCGTCGGGTATCGCTAGAGACCCAGTACTTC. Translated: CASSEFRRVSLETQYF.

The V call is TRBV13, the J call TRBJ2-2; TRBD2 matches 7 bases. The CDR3 covers 14 residues. Trimming cost V 3 bases and J 5 bases; bases outside gene matches: 3. The germline CDR1 and CDR2 sequences are PRHDT and FYEKMQ (reference sequence). The CDR3 DNA reads TGTGCCAGCAGCTTCCGGCGGGGGACCGGGGAGCTGTTTTTT. Translating it yields CASSFRRGTGELFF. The full variable domain, rest sourced from reference TRBV13 and TRBJ2-2, is AAGVIQSPRHLIKEKRETATLKCYPIPRHDTVYWYQQGPGQDPQFLISFYEKMQSDKGSIPDRFSAQQFSDYHSELNMSSLELGDSALYFCASSFRRGTGELFFGEGSRLTVL.

The chain links TRBV28 to TRBJ2-7, with TRBD1 matching over 9 bases. Germline trimming cut 7 bases from V and 2 bases from J; bases unmatched to any gene: 6. Germline-derived CDR1 and CDR2 are MDHEN and SYDVKM. The CDR3 has 14 residues. This CDR3 is CASTQTGGAYEQYF. In DNA, the CDR3 is TGTGCCAGCACCCAAACAGGGGGCGCCTACGAGCAGTACTTC.

The J gene is TRBJ2-2, the V gene TRBV2, with 10 nucleotides matching TRBD1. V shed 6 bases, J shed 0 bases, and the junction held 10 bases outside the gene matches. Germline V CDR1 and CDR2: SNHLY, FYNNEI. The CDR3 sequence is 18 residues long. CDR3 in DNA: TGTGCCAGCAGGTTGACAGGGGGCGGAATTTCGAACACCGGGGAGCTGTTTTTT. Translation gives CASRLTGGGISNTGELFF. The full variable domain, with the rest looked up from reference TRBV2 and TRBJ2-2, is EPEVTQTPSHQVTQMGQEVILRCVPISNHLYFYWYRQILGQKVEFLVSFYNNEISEKSEIFDDQFSVERPDGSNFTLKIRSTKLEDSAMYFCASRLTGGGISNTGELFFGEGSRLTVL.

This chain links TRBV7-3 with TRBJ2-3; no clear D. Trimming took 2 bases from V and 0 from J, leaving 15 bases between them. The CDR3 loop spans 17 amino acids. Germline loops: CDR1 SGHTA, CDR2 FQGTGA. The CDR3 is CASSLFGPPSSTDTQYF. The CDR3 DNA sequence: TGTGCCAGCAGCTTATTTGGCCCGCCCTCTAGCACAGATACGCAGTATTTT. Full variable domain (rest looked up from reference TRBV7-3 and TRBJ2-3): GAGVSQTPSNKVTEKGKYVELRCDPISGHTALYWYRQSLGQGPEFLIYFQGTGAADDSGLPNDRFFAVRPEGSVSTLKIQRTERGDSAVYLCASSLFGPPSSTDTQYFGPGTRLTVL.

This clone was seen only a few times. The chain has TRBV28 and TRBJ1-5, with a possible D match to TRBD1 (5 bases). From germline, CDR1 is MDHEN and CDR2 SYDVKM. The CDR3 consists of 13 residues. Trimming removed 6 bases at V and 6 bases at J, with 12 bases between. The DNA for the CDR3 is TGTGCCAGCAGAGCGGGGGGGTCTCAGCCCCAGCATTTT. Its translation: CASRAGGSQPQHF.